The clone carrying this T cell receptor (beta chain) has only one observation. This entry is derived from a study of blood T cell repertoires in COVID-19. Using immunoSEQ multiplex PCR, the repertoire was profiled, and TCRdb retains in-frame clones only, with some absent. The sample includes some 45,000 clones, less than 90% of them seen just once. The sequenced sample was peripheral blood. This TCR came from a human donor in a cohort sampled during active COVID-19.

DNA of the CDR3: TGTGCCAGCAGTTTTGATAAACAGGGCAATTCACCCCTCCACTTT. It codes for CASSFDKQGNSPLHF. The rearrangement links TRBV6-5 to TRBJ1-6, with D perhaps matching TRBD1 (6 bases). With 4 bases removed from V and 7 bases from J, the gap between germline ends came to 14 bases. Germline CDR1 and CDR2: MNHEY and SVGAGI. The CDR3 spans 15 residues.